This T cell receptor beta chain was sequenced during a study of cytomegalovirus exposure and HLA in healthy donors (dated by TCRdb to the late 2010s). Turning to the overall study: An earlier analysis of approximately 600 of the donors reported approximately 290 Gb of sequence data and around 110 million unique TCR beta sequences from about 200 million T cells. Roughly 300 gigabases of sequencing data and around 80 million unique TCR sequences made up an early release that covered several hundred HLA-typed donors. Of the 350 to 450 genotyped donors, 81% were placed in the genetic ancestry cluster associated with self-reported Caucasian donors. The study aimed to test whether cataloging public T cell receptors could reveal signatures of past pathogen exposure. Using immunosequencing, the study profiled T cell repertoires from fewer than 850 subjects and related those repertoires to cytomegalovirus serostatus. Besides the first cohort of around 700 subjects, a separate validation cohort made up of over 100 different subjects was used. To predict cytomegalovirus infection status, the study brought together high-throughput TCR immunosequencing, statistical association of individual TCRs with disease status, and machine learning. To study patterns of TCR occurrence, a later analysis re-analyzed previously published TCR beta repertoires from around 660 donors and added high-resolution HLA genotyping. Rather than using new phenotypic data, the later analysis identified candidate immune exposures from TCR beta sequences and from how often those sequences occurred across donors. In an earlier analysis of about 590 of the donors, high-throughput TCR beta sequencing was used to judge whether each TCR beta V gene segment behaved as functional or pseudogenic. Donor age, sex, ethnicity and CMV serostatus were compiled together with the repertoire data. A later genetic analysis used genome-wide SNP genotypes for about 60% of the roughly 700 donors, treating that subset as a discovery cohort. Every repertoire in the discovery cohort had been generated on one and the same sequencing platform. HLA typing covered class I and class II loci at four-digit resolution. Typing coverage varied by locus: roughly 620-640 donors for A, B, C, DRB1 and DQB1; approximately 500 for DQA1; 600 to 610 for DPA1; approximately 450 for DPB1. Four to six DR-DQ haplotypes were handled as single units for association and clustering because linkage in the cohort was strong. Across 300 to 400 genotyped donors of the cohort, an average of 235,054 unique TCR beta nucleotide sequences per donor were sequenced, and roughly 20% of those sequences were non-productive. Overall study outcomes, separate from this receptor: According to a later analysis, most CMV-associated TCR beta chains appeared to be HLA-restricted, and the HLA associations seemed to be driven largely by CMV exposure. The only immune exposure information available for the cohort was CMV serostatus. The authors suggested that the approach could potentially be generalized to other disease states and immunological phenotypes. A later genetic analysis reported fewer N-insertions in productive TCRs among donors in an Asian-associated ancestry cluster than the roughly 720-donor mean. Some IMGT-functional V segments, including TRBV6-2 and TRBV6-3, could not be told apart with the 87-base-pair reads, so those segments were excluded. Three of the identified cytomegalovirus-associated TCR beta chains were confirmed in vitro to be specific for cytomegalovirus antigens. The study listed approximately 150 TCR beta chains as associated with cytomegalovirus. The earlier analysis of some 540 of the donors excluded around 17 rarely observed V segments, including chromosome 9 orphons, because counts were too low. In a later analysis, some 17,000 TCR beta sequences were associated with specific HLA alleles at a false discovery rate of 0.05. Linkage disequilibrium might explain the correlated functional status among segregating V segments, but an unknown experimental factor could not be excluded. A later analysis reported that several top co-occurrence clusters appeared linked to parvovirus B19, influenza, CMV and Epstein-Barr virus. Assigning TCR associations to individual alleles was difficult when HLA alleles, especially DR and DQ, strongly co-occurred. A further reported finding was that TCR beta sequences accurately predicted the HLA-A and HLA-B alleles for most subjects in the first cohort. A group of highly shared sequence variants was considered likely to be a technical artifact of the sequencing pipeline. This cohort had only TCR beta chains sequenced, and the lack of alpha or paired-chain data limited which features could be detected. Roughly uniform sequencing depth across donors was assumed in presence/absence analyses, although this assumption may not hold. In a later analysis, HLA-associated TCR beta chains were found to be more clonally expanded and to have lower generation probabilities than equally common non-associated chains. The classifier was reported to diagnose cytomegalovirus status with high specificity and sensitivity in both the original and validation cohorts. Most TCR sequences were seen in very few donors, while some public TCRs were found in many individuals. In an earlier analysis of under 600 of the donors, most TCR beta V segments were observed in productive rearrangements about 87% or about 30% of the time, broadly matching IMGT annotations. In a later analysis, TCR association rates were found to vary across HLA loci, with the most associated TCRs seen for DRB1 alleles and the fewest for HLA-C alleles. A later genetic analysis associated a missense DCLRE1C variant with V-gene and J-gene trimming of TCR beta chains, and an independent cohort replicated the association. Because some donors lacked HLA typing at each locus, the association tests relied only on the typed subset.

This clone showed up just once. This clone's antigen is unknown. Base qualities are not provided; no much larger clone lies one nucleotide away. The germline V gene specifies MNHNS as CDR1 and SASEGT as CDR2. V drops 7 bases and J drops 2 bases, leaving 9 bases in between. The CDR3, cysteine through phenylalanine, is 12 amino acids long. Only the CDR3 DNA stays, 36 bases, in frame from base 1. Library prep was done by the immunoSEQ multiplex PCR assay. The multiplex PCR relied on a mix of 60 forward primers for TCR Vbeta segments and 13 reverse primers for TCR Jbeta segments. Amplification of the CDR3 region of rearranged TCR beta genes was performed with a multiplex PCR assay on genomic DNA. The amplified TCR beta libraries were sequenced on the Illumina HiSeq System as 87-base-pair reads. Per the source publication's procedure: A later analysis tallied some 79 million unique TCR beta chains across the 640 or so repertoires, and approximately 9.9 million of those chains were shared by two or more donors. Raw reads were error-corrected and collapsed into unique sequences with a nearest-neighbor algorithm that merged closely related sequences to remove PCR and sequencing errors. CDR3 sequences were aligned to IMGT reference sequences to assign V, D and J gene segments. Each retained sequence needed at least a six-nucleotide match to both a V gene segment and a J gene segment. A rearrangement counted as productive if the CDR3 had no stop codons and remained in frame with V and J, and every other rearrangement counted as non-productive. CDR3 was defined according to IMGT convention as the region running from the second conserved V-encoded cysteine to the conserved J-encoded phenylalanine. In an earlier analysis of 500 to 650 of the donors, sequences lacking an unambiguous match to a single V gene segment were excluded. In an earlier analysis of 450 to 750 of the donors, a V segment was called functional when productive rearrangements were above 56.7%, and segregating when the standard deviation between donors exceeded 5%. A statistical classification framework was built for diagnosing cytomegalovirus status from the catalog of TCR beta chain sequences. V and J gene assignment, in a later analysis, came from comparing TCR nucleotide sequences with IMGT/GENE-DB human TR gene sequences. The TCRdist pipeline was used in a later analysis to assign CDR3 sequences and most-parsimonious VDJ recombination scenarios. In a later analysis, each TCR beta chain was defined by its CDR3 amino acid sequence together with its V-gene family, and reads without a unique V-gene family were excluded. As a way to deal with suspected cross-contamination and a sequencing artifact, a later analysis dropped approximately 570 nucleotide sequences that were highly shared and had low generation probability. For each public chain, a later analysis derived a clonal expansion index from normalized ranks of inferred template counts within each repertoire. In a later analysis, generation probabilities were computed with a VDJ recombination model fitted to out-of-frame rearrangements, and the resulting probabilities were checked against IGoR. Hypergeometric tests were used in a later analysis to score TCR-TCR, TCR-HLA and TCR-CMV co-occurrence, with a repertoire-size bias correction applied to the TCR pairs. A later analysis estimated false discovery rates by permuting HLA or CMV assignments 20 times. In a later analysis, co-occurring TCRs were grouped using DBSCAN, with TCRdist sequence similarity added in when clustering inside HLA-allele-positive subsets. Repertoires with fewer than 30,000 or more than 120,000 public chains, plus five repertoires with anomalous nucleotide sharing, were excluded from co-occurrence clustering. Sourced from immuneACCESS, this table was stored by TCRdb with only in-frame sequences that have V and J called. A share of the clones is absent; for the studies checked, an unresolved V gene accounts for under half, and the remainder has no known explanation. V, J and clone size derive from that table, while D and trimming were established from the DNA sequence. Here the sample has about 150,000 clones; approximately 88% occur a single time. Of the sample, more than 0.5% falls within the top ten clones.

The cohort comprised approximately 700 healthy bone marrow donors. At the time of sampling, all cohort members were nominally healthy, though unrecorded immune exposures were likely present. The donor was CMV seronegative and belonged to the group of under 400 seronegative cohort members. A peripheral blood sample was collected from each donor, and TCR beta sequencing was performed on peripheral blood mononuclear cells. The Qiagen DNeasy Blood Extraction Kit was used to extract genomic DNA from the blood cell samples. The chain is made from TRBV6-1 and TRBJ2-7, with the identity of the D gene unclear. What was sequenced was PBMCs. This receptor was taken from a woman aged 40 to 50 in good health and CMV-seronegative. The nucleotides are TGTGCCAGCACCCTAACGACCTACGAGCAGTACTTC. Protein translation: CASTLTTYEQYF.